A selection of T cell receptor beta chains follows, all from one sample in a study of T-cell memory formation after mild COVID-19. TCRdb reanalysed the 5' RACE reads using MiXCR and keeps one entry per CDR3 protein. Counted here are roughly 340,000 distinct CDR3 sequences, approximately 22% occurring once; the ten biggest clones make up approximately 22%. The material sequenced was PBMCs or a T cell subset sorted from them (not recorded which). These receptors came from a man younger than 35 who had mild COVID-19 (a few samples of this study predate the infection). Cell type and time point are not known. Each CDR3 is given with its conserved first and last residue. Rows give clone size only sometimes, using once, few, many, or a class for an expanded clone.

j_gene: TRBJ1-2
v_gene: TRBV5-5
abundance: few
CDR3aa: CASSPGILAIYGYTF

j_gene: TRBJ2-3
v_gene: TRBV24-1
abundance: -
CDR3aa: CATGGREDGTDTQYF

j_gene: TRBJ2-1
v_gene: TRBV10-3
abundance: -
CDR3aa: CAISEWAADNEQFF

j_gene: TRBJ2-3
v_gene: TRBV7-9
abundance: -
CDR3aa: CASREDTQYF

j_gene: TRBJ1-1
v_gene: TRBV5-1
abundance: many
CDR3aa: CASSIQGGGTEAFF

j_gene: TRBJ1-6
v_gene: TRBV6-4
abundance: few
CDR3aa: CASSPSGYSPLHF

j_gene: TRBJ2-7
v_gene: TRBV7-2
abundance: -
CDR3aa: CASSYDSGQGPYEQYF

j_gene: TRBJ2-2
v_gene: TRBV5-1
abundance: few
CDR3aa: CASSPSTGAFTGELFF

j_gene: TRBJ1-2
v_gene: TRBV4-1
abundance: -
CDR3aa: CASSQDWGINYGYTF

j_gene: TRBJ1-1
v_gene: TRBV10-3
abundance: -
CDR3aa: CAISESMSSMNTEAFF

j_gene: TRBJ2-5
v_gene: TRBV7-2
abundance: few
CDR3aa: CASSLISGGIETQYF

j_gene: TRBJ2-3
v_gene: TRBV6-2/TRBV6-3
abundance: few
CDR3aa: CASSIRDRGTDTQYF

j_gene: TRBJ2-7
v_gene: TRBV6-2/TRBV6-3
abundance: -
CDR3aa: CASSYRDPTRHEQYF

j_gene: TRBJ1-2
v_gene: TRBV12-3/TRBV12-4
abundance: -
CDR3aa: CASSVRGGGSNYGYTF

j_gene: TRBJ2-2
v_gene: TRBV7-6
abundance: few
CDR3aa: CASSLRRGLLTGELFF

j_gene: TRBJ2-3
v_gene: TRBV10-3
abundance: few
CDR3aa: CASRGEPDTQYF

j_gene: TRBJ2-1
v_gene: TRBV5-1
abundance: -
CDR3aa: CASSLVGNNNEQFF

j_gene: TRBJ1-4
v_gene: TRBV7-6
abundance: few
CDR3aa: CASTKYQGPYEKLFF

j_gene: TRBJ1-2
v_gene: TRBV7-2
abundance: many
CDR3aa: CASSPGQNYGYTF

j_gene: TRBJ1-5
v_gene: TRBV4-3
abundance: few
CDR3aa: CASSQEAHRTRDQPQHF

j_gene: TRBJ2-2
v_gene: TRBV19
abundance: -
CDR3aa: CASSILAGINTGELFF

j_gene: TRBJ2-7
v_gene: TRBV5-1
abundance: -
CDR3aa: CASSLPVGGAPYEQYF